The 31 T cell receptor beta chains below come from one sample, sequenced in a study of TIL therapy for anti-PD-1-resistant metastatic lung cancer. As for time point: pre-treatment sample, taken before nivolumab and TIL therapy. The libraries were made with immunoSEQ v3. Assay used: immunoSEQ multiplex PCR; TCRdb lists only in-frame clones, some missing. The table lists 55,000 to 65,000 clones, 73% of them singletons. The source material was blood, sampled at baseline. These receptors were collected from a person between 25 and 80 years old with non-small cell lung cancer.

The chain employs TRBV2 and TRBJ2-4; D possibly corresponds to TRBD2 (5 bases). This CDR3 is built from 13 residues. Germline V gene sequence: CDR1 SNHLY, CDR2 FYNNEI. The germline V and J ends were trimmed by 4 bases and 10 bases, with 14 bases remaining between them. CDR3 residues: CASSVVETNIQYF. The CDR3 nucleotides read TGTGCCAGCAGTGTAGTCGAGACTAATATTCAGTACTTC.

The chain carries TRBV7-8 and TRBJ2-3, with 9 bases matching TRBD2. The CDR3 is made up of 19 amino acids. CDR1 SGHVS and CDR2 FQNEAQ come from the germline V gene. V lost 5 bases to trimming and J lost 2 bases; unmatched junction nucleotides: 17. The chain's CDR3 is CASSAPIRGGGPFTDTQYF. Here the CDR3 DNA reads TGTGCCAGCAGCGCACCCATACGCGGGGGGGGGCCTTTCACAGATACGCAGTATTTT.

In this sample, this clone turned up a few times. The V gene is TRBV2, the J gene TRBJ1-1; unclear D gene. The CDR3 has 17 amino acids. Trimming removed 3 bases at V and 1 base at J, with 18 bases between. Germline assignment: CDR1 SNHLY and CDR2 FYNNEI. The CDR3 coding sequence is TGTGCCAGCAGTGAGCGGGGTTGGGAAGGAACGAACACTGAAGCTTTCTTT. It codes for CASSERGWEGTNTEAFF.

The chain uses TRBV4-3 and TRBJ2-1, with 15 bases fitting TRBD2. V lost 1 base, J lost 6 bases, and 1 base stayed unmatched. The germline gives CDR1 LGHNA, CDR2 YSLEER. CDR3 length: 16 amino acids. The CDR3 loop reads CASSQGTSGRANEQFF. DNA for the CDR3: TGCGCCAGCAGCCAAGGGACTAGCGGGAGGGCCAATGAGCAGTTCTTC.

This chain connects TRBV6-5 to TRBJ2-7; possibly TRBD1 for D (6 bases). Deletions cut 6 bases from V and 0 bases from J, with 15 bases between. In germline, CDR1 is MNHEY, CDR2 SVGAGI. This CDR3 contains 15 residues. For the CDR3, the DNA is TGTGCCAGCAGCTTCAGGGGTCTGAGCTCCTACGAGCAGTACTTC. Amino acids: CASSFRGLSSYEQYF.

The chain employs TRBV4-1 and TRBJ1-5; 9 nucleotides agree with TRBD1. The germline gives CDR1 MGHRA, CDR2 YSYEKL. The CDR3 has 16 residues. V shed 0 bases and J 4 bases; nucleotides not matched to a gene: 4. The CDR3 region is CASSQDGTGRNQPQHF. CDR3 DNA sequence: TGCGCCAGCAGCCAAGATGGGACAGGGCGAAATCAGCCCCAGCATTTT.

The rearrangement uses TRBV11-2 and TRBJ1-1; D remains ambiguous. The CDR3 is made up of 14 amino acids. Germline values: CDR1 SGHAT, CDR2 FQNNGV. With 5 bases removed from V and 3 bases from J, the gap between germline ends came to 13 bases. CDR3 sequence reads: CASSPTIGHTEAFF. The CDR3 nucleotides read TGTGCCAGCAGCCCCACAATCGGTCACACTGAAGCTTTCTTT.

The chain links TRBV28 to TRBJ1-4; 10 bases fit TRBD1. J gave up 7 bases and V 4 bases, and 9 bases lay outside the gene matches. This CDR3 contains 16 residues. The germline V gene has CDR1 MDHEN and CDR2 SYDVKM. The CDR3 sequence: CASSSQGQGITEKLFF. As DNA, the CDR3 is TGTGCCAGCAGTTCACAGGGACAGGGGATTACTGAAAAACTGTTTTTT.

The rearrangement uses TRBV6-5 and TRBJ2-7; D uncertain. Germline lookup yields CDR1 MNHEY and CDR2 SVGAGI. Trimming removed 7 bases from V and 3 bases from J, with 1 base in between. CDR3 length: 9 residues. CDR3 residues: CASNYEQYF. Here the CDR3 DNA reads TGTGCCAGCAACTACGAGCAGTACTTC.

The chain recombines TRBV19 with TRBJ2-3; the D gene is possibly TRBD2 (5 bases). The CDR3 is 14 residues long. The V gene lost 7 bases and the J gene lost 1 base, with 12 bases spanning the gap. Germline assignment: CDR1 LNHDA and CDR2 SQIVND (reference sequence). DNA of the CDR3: TGTGCCAGTAAAGGGAGTTCTGGCACAGATACGCAGTATTTT. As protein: CASKGSSGTDTQYF.

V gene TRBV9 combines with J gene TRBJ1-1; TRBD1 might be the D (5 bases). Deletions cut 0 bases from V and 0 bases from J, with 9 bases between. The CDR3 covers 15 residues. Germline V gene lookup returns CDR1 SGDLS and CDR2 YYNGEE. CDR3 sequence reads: CASSVVSRVNTEAFF. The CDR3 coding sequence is TGTGCCAGCAGCGTAGTCAGCAGGGTGAACACTGAAGCTTTCTTT.

DNA of the CDR3: TGTGCCAGCAGTGAGCTCCCAACGGACAGGGCGGGGAATTCACCCCTCCACTTT. Translating it yields CASSELPTDRAGNSPLHF. The chain couples TRBV2 to TRBJ1-6, with 8 bases matching TRBD1. After removal of 3 bases from V and 7 bases from J, the junction contained 14 bases not matched to a gene. The CDR3 is 18 amino acids. Germline-derived CDR1 and CDR2 are SNHLY and FYNNEI.

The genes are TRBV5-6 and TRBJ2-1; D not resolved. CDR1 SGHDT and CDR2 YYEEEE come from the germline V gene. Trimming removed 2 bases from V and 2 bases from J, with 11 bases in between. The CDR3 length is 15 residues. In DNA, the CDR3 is TGTGCCAGCAGCTTCAGAGGCTTCGCCTACAATGAGCAGTTCTTC. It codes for CASSFRGFAYNEQFF.

The CDR3 nucleotides are TGTGCCAGTCGGAAACTTCAGCCCCTTGGGACTGAAGCTTTCTTT. Protein sequence: CASRKLQPLGTEAFF. This rearrangement joins TRBV6-5 to TRBJ1-1; D uncertain. V lost 9 bases, J lost 5 bases, and 22 bases lay in between. The germline CDR1 and CDR2 sequences are MNHEY and SVGAGI. The CDR3 is 15 residues long.

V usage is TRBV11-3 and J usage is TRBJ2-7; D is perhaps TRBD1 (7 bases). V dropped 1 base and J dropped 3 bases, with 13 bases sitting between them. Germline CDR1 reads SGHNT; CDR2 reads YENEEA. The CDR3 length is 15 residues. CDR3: CASSLVAGGLYEQYF. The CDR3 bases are TGTGCCAGCAGCTTAGTGGCAGGGGGACTCTACGAGCAGTACTTC.

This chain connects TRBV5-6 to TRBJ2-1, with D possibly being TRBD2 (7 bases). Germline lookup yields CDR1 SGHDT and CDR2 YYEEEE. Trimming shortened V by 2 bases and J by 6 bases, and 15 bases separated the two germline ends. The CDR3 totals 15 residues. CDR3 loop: CASSFTGGIANEQFF. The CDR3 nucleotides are TGTGCCAGCAGCTTTACGGGGGGCATAGCCAATGAGCAGTTCTTC.

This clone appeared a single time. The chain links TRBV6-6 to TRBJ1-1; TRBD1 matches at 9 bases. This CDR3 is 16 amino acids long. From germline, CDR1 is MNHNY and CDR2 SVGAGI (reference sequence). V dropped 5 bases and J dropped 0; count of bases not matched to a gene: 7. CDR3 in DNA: TGTGCCAGCAGTGGACAGGGGCCCCCTATGAACACTGAAGCTTTCTTT. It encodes CASSGQGPPMNTEAFF.

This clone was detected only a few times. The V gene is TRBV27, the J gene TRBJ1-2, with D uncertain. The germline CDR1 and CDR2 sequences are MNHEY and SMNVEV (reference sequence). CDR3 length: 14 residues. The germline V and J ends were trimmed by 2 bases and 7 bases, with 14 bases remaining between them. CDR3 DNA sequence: TGTGCCAGCAGTTTAGGTGGAAAGATTGGTGGCTACACCTTC. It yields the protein CASSLGGKIGGYTF.

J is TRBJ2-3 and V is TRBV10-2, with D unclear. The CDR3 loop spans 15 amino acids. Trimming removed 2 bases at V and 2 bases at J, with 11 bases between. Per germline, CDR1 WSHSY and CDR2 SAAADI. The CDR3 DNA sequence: TGCGCCAGCAGTGAGATGAGAGCGCTCACAGATACGCAGTATTTT. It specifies CASSEMRALTDTQYF.

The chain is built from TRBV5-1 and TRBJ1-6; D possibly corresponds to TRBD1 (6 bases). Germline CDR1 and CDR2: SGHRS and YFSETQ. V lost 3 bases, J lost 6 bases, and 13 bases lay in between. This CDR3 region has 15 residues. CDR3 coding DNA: TGCGCCAGCAGCTCGACCGGGACATTTAATTCACCCCTCCACTTT. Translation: CASSSTGTFNSPLHF.

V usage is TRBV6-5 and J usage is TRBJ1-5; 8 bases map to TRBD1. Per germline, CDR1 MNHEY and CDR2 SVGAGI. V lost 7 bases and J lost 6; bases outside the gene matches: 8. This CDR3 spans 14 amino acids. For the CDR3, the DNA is TGTGCCAGCATGGTCGGACAGGGCGTTCAGCCCCAGCATTTT. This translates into CASMVGQGVQPQHF.

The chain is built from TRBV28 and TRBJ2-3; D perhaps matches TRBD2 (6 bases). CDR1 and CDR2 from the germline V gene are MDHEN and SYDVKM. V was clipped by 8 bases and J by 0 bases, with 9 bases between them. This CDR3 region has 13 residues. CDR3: CASRGTSTDTQYF. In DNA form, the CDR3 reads TGTGCCAGCCGGGGGACCAGCACAGATACGCAGTATTTT.

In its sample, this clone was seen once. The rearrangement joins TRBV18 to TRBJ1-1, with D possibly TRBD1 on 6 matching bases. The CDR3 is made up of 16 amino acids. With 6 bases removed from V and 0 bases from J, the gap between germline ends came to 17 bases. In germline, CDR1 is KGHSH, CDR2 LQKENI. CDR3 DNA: TGTGCCAGCTCTCCCCGGGGGGGCCAAATGAACACTGAAGCTTTCTTT. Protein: CASSPRGGQMNTEAFF.

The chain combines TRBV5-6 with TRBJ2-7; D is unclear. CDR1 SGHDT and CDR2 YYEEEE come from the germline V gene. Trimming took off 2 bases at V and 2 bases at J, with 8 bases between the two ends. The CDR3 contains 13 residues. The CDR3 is CASSFGVTYEQYF. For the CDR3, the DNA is TGTGCCAGCAGCTTCGGAGTTACCTACGAGCAGTACTTC. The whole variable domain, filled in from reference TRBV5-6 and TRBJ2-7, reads DAGVTQSPTHLIKTRGQQVTLRCSPKSGHDTVSWYQQALGQGPQFIFQYYEEEERQRGNFPDRFSGHQFPNYSSELNVNALLLGDSALYLCASSFGVTYEQYFGPGTRLTVT.

The CDR3 sequence: CASKPQGVNSPLHF. Here the CDR3 DNA reads TGTGCCAGCAAACCACAGGGGGTTAATTCACCCCTCCACTTT. J is TRBJ1-6 and V is TRBV2; 8 positions match TRBD1. Germline trimming cut 7 bases from V and 6 bases from J; bases unmatched to any gene: 5. Germline CDR1 reads SNHLY; CDR2 reads FYNNEI. CDR3 length equals 14 residues.

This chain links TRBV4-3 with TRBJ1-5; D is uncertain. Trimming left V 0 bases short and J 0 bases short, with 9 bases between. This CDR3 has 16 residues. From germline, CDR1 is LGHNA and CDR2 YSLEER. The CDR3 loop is CASSQDLGHSNQPQHF. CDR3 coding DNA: TGCGCCAGCAGCCAAGATTTAGGGCATAGCAATCAGCCCCAGCATTTT.

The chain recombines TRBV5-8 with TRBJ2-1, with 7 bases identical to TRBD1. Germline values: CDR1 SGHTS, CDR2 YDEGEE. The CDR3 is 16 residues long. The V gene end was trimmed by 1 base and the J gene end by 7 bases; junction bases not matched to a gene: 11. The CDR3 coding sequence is TGTGCCAGCAGCTTGTTCGAGGGGGCCACGTCGAATGAGCAGTTCTTC. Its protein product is CASSLFEGATSNEQFF.

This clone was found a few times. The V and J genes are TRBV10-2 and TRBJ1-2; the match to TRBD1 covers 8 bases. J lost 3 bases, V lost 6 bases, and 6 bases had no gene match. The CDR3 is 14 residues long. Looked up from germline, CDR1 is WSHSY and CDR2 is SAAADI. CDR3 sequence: CASRLDRGYYGYTF. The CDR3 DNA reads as TGCGCCAGCAGATTAGACAGGGGCTACTATGGCTACACCTTC.

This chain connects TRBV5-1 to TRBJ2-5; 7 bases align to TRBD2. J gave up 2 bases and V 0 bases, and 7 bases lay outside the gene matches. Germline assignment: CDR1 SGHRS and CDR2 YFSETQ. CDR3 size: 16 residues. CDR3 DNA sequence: TGCGCCAGCAGCTTGGTCGCGGGGGAGGGGCAAGAGACCCAGTACTTC. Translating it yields CASSLVAGEGQETQYF.

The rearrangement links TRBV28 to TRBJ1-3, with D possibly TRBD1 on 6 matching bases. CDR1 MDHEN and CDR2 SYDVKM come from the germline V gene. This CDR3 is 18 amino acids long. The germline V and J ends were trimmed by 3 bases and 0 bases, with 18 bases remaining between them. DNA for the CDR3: TGTGCCAGCAGTTTCCGGGGGATGGGGGCGAGCTCTGGAAACACCATATATTTT. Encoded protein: CASSFRGMGASSGNTIYF. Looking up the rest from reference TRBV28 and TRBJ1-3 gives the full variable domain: DVKVTQSSRYLVKRTGEKVFLECVQDMDHENMFWYRQDPGLGLRLIYFSYDVKMKEKGDIPEGYSVSREKKERFSLILESASTNQTSMYLCASSFRGMGASSGNTIYFGEGSWLTVV.

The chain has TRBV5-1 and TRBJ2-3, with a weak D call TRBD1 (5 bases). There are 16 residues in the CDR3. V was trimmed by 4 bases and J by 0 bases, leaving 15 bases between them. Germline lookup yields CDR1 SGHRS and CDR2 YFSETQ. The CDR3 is CASSLDSGGSTDTQYF. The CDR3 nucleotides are TGCGCCAGCAGCCTCGACAGTGGTGGGAGCACAGATACGCAGTATTTT.